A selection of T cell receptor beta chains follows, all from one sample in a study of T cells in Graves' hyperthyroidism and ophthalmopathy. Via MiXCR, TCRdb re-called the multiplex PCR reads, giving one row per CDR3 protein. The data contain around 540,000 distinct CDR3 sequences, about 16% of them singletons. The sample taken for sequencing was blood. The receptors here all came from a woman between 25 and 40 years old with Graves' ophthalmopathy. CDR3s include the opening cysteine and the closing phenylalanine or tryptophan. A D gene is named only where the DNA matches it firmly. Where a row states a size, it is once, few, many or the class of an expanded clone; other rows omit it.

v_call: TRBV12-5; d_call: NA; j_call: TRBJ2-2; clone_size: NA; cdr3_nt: TGTGCTAGCGGATATGGGACCTACACCGGGGAGCTGTTTTTT; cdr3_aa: CASGYGTYTGELFF
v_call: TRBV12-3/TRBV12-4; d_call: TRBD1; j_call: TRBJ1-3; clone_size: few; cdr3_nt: TGTGCCAGCAGTACTACGACAGGGGGCATTGGAAACACCGTATATTTT; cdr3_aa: CASSTTTGGIGNTVYF
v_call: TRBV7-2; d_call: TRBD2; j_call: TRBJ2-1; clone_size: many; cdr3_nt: TGTGCCAGCAGCTTTGGCGGGAGTTTTAGTGAGCAGTTCTTC; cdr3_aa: CASSFGGSFSEQFF
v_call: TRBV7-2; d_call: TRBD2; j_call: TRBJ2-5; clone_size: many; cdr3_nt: TGTGCCAGCAGAGGGACTAGAAGCGGCCAAGAGACCCAGTACTTC; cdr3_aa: CASRGTRSGQETQYF
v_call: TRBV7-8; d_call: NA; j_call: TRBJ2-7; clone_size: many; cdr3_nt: TGTGCCAGCAGCTTAGGGACTGTCGAGCAGTACTTC; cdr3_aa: CASSLGTVEQYF
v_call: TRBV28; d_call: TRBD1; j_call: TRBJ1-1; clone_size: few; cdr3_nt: TGTGCCAGCAGACCAGGGGGCGTGAACACTGAAGCTTTCTTT; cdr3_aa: CASRPGGVNTEAFF
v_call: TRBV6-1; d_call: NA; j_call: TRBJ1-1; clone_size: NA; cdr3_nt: TGTGCCAGCATGGGGCCCAATGAAGCTTTCTTT; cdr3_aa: CASMGPNEAFF
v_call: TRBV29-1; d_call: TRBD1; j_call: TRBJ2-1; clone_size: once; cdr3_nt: TGCAGCGCCGGCACAGGGGGCCTATACAATGAGCAGTTCTTC; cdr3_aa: CSAGTGGLYNEQFF
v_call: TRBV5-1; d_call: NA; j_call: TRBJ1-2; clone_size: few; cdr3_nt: TGTGCCAGCAGCTTGGTTGGCGGGGCAGGGTTGACCTATGGCTACACCTTC; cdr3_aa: CASSLVGGAGLTYGYTF
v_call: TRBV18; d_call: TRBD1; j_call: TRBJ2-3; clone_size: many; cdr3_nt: TGTGCCAGCTCACCACAACAGGGGGCAGATACGCAGTATTTT; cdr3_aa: CASSPQQGADTQYF
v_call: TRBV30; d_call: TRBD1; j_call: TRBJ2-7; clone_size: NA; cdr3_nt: TGTGCCTGGAGTGCTCTGGGACAGAGCTCCTACGAGCAGTACTTC; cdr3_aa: CAWSALGQSSYEQYF
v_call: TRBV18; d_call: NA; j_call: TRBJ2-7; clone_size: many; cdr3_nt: TGTGCCAGCTCACCTCCGGGTCTCTACGAGCAGTACTTC; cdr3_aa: CASSPPGLYEQYF
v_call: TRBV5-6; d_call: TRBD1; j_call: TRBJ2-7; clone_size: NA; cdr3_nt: TGTGCCAGCAGCCGACGGGACAGGATGAGCGAGCAGTACTTC; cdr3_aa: CASSRRDRMSEQYF
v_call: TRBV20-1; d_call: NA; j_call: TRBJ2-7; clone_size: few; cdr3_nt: TGCAGTGCTAGAGATGGGAACGGGGCCAACGAGCAGTACTTC; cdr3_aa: CSARDGNGANEQYF
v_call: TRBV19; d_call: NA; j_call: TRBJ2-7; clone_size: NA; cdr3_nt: TGTGCCAGTAGTATCCCGGGACGGACACCCTACGAGCAGTACTTC; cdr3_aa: CASSIPGRTPYEQYF
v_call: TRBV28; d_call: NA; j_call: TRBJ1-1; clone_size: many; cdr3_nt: TGTGCCAGCAGTTCCATTTTATATGGAGCTTTCTTT; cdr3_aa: CASSSILYGAFF
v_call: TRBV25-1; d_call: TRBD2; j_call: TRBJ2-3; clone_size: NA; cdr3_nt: TGTGCCAGCAGTGAATCACGAGCGGGAGGGTTGGATACGCAGTATTTT; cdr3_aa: CASSESRAGGLDTQYF
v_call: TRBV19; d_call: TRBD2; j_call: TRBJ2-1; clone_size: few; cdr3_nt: TGTGCCAGTAGTATTCCGGGACTAGCGGGGGAGATCGAGCAGTTCTTC; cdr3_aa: CASSIPGLAGEIEQFF
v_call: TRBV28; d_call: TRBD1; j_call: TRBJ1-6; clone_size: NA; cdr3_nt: TGTGCCAGCAGTTCCAAGACAGGGACGGGTTCACCCCTCCACTTT; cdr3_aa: CASSSKTGTGSPLHF
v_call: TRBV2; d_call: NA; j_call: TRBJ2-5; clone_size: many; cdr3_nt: TGTGCCAGCAGCGGCACAGGGCCTCAAGAGACCCAGTACTTC; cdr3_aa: CASSGTGPQETQYF
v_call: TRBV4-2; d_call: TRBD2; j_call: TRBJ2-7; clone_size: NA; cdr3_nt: TGTGCCAGCAGCCCATCAGCGGGGAGCTCCTACGAGCAGTACTTC; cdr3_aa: CASSPSAGSSYEQYF
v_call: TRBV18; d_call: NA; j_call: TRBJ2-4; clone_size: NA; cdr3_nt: TGTGCCAGCTCACCAATCTCCCATCTGGCCAAAAACATTCAGTACTTC; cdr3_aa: CASSPISHLAKNIQYF
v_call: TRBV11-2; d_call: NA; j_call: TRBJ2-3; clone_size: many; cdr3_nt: TGTGCCAGCAGCTTTAGAACGGGACTCTCAGGGGCAGATACGCAGTATTTT; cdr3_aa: CASSFRTGLSGADTQYF
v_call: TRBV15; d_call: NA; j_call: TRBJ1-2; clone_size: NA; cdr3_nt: TGTGCCACCAGCAGAGATGGCACAAACTATGGCTACACCTTC; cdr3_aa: CATSRDGTNYGYTF
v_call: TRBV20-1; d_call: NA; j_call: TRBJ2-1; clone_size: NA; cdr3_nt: TGCAGTGCTAGAGATTATGGGAGTGCTGGCTCCTACAATGAGCAGTTCTTC; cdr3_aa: CSARDYGSAGSYNEQFF
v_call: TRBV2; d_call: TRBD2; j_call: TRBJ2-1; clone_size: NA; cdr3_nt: TGTGCCAGCAGGGAGGGACTAGCGGGAGGGCCTGTTTCCTACAATGAGCAGTTCTTC; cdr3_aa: CASREGLAGGPVSYNEQFF
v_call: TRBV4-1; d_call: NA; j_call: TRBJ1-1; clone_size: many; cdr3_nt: TGCGCCAGCAGCCGGATCGAGGGCACTGAAGCTTTCTTT; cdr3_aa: CASSRIEGTEAFF
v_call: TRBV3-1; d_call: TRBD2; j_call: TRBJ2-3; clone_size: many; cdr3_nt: TGTGCCAGCAGCCAAGAGGGGACTAGCGGGACTGGTACGCAGTATTTT; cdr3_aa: CASSQEGTSGTGTQYF
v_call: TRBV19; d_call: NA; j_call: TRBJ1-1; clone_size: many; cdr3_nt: TGTGCCAGTAGTATCTCACTGACACGGACCACTGAAGCTTTCTTT; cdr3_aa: CASSISLTRTTEAFF
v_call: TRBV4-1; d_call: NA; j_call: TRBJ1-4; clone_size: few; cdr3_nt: TGCGCCAGCAGCCAAGAGGAGGGAGAAAAACTGTTTTTT; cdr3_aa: CASSQEEGEKLFF
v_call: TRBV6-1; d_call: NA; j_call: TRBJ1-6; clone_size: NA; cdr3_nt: TGTGCCAGCAGGGATGCCAGGGCCATCCCCCTCCACTTT; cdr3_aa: CASRDARAIPLHF
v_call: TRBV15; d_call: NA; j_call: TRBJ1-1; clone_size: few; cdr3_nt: TGTGCCACCAGCAGAGCATTGGCGAACACTGAAGCTTTCTTT; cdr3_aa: CATSRALANTEAFF
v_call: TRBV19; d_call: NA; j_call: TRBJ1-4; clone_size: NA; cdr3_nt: TGTGCCAGTAGATTGCGGGGAGGCGAAAAACTGTTTTTT; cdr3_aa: CASRLRGGEKLFF
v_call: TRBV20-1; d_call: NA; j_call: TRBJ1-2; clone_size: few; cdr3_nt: TGCAGTGCTAGGGGCCCCGCTGAAGGCTACACCTTC; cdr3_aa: CSARGPAEGYTF
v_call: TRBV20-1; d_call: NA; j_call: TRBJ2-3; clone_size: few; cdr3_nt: TGCAGTGCTAGAGCGTCGATGGTCATAGATACGCAGTATTTT; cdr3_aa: CSARASMVIDTQYF
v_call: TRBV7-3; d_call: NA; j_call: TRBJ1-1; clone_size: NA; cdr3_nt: TGTGCCAGCAGCTTAACGCAGACAGCTGAAGCTTTCTTT; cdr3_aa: CASSLTQTAEAFF
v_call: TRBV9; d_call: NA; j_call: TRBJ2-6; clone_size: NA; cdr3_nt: TGTGCCAGCAGCACATCGTGGATAGGTAGCTCTGGGGCCAACGTCCTGACTTTC; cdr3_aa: CASSTSWIGSSGANVLTF
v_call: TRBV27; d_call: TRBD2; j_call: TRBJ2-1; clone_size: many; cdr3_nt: TGTGCCAGCGCAGCCGGGACTAGCGGGAGCAATGAGCAGTTCTTC; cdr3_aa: CASAAGTSGSNEQFF
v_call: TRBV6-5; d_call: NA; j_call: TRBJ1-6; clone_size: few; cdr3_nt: TGTGCCAGCAGTTCGCCTACCTATACTTCACCCCTCCACTTT; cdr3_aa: CASSSPTYTSPLHF
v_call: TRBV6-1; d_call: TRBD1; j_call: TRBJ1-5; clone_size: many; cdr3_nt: TGTGCCAGCAGGCCGGGACAGGGAACACCCAATCAGCCCCAGCATTTT; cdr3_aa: CASRPGQGTPNQPQHF
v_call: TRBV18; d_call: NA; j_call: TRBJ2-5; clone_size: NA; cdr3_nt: TGTGCCAGCTCAGCGGGGCTGGAGAGAAAGACCCAGTACTTC; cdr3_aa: CASSAGLERKTQYF
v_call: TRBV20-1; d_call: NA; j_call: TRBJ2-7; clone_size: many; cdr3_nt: TGCAGTGCTAGTTTCATAGCGGAGTCCTACGAGCAGTACTTC; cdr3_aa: CSASFIAESYEQYF
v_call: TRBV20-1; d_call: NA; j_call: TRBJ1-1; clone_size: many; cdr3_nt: TGCAGTGCTAGAGAGTGGGGGGCTCCCTCGAACACTGAAGCTTTCTTT; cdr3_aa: CSAREWGAPSNTEAFF
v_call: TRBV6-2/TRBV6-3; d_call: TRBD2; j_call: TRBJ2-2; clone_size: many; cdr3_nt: TGTGCCAGCAGTCTCGGTGTTAGCGGGAGTGGAACCGGGGAGCTGTTTTTT; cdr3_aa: CASSLGVSGSGTGELFF
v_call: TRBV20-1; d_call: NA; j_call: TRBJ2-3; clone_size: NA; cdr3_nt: TGCAGTGCTAGACCGGGGCAAGATACGCAGTATTTT; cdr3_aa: CSARPGQDTQYF
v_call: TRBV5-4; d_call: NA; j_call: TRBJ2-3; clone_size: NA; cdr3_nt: TGTGCCAGCAGCCCCCATGGGGGCTCGTACGCAGATACGCAGTATTTT; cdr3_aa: CASSPHGGSYADTQYF
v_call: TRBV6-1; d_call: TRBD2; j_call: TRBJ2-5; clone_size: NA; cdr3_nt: TGTGCCAGCACCCCAGCGGGACAAGAGACCCAGTACTTC; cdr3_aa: CASTPAGQETQYF
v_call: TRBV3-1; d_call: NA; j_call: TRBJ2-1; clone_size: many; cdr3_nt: TGTGCCAGCAGCCAAGAGAGAGGGGCCGACAATGAGCAGTTCTTC; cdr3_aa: CASSQERGADNEQFF
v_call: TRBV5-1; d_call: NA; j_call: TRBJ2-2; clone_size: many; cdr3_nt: TGCGCCAGCAGCCCGGACCCTCAGGGCGGGGAGCTGTTTTTT; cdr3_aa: CASSPDPQGGELFF
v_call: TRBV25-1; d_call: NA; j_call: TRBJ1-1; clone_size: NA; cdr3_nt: TGTGCCAGCAGTGAATGGCAGGGTTCGAGCACTGAAGCTTTCTTT; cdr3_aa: CASSEWQGSSTEAFF
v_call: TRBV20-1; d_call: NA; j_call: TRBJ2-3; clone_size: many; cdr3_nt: TGCAGTGCTTCACTCCTGAGCACAGATACGCAGTATTTT; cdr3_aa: CSASLLSTDTQYF
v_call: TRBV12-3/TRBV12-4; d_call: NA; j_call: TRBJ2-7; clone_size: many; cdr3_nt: TGTGCCAGCAGTTTACGAGGGTTAAGGAGGGAGCAGTACTTC; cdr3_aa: CASSLRGLRREQYF
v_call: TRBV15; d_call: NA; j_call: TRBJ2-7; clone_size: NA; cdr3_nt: TGTGCCACCAGCAGCCCCCCGGGCGAGCAGTACTTC; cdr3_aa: CATSSPPGEQYF
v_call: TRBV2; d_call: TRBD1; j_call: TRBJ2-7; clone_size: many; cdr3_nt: TGTGCCAGCAACCGGGACAGCTCCTACGAGCAGTACTTC; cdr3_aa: CASNRDSSYEQYF
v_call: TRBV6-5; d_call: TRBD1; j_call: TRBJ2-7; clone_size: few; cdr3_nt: TGTGCCAGCAGTTACAACAGGGGGCCGATCGCCTACGAGCAGTACTTC; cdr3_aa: CASSYNRGPIAYEQYF